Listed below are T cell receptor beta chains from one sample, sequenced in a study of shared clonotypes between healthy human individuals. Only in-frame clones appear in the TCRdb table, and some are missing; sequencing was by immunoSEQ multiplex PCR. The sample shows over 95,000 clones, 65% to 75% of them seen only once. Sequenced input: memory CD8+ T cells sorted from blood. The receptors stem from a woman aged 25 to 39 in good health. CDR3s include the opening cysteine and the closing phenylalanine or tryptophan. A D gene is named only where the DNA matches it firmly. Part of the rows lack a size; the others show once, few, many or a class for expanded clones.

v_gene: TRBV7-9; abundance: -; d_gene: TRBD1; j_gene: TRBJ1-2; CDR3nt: TGTGCCAGCAGCCCAGACAGGGCAGGCTACACCTTC; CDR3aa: CASSPDRAGYTF
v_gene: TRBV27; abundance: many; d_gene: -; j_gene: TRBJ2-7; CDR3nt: TGTGCCAGCAGTTTAAGGCAGGGGAGCTCCTACGAGCAGTACTTC; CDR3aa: CASSLRQGSSYEQYF
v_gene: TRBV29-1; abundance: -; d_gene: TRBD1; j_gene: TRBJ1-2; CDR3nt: TGCAGCGTTGAATCAGCCCCACAGGGGGCCGGGGGCTACACCTTC; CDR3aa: CSVESAPQGAGGYTF
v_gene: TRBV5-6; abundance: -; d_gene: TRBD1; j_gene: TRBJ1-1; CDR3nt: TGTGCCAGCAGCGCGGACAGGGGGGCCACTGAAGCTTTCTTT; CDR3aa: CASSADRGATEAFF
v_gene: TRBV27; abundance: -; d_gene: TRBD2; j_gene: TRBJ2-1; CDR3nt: TGTGCCAGCAGTCAAACTAGCGGGAGTTACAATGAGCAGTTCTTC; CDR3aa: CASSQTSGSYNEQFF
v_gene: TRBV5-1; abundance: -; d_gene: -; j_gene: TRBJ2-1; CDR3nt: TGCGCCAGCAGCTTGGCCCTCGGACAGCTGTACAATGAGCAGTTCTTC; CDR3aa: CASSLALGQLYNEQFF
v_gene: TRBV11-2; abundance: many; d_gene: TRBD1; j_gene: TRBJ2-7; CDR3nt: TGTGCCAGCAGCCCAGGACAGGCACCTAGGGAGCAGTACTTC; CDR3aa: CASSPGQAPREQYF
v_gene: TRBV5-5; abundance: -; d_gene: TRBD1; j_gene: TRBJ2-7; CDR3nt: TGTGCCAGCAGCTTGGCCGGGGACAGCTTCTCCTACGAGCAGTACTTC; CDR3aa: CASSLAGDSFSYEQYF
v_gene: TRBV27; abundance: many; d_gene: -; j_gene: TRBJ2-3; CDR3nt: TGTGCCAGCAGTTTATCAGTGCCATTAACGGATACGCAGTATTTT; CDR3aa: CASSLSVPLTDTQYF
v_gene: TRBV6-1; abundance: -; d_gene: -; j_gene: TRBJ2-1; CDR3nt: TGTGCCAGCAGTGAAGCTGAGGGAGAATCCAATGAGCAGTTCTTC; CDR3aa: CASSEAEGESNEQFF
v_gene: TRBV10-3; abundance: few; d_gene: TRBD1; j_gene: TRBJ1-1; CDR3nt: TGTGCCATCAGGGAACAGGGGCCCACTGAAGCTTTCTTT; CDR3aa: CAIREQGPTEAFF
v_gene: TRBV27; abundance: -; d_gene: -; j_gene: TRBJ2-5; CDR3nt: TGTGCCAGCAGTCCTAGACTAGGCAGAGAAGAGACCCAGTACTTC; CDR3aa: CASSPRLGREETQYF
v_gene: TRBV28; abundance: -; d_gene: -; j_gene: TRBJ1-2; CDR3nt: TGTGCCAGCGTCGAAAGGGCCCTCAACTATGGCTACACCTTC; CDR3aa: CASVERALNYGYTF
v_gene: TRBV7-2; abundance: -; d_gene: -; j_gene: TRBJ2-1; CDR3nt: TGTGCCAGCAGCTTTACTCTAGGGGTATACAATGAGCAGTTCTTC; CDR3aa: CASSFTLGVYNEQFF
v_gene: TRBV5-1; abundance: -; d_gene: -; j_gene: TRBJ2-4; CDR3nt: TGCGCCAGCAGCTTGGAGGGGACGGTGCGTTCCAAAAACATTCAGTACTTC; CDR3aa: CASSLEGTVRSKNIQYF
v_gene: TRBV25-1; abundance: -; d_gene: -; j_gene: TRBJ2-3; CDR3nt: TGTGCCAGCAGTGAAGTTTCCCGGGACACAGACACAGATACGCAGTATTTT; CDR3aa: CASSEVSRDTDTDTQYF
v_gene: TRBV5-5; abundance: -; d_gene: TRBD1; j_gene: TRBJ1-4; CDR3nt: TGTGCCAGCAGCACCGGGACAGCTACAACTAATGAAAAACTGTTTTTT; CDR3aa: CASSTGTATTNEKLFF
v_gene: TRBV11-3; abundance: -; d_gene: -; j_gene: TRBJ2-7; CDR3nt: TGTGCCAGCAGATGCAACACCGGGACTCCCCTCTACGAGCAGTACTTC; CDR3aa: CASRCNTGTPLYEQYF
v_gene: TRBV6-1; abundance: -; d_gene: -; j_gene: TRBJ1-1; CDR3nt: TGTGCCAGCAGTGAATCCCGGACTGAAGCTTTCTTT; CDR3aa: CASSESRTEAFF
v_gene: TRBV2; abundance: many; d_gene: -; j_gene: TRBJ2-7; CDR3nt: TGTGCCAGCAAAGGTACCGAGCAGTACTTC; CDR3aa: CASKGTEQYF
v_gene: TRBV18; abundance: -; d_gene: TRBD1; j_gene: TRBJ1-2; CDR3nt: TGTGCCAGCTCAAACTCCCGGACAGGGGCGACAAACTATGGCTACACCTTC; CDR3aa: CASSNSRTGATNYGYTF
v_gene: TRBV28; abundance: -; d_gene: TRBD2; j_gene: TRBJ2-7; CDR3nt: TGTGCCAGCCCGCGGGGGAACGAGCAGTACTTC; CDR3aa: CASPRGNEQYF
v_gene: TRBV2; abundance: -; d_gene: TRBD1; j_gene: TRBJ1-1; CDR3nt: TGTGCCAGCCCTCACTCGACAGGGAGGGGACGAACTGAAGCTTTCTTT; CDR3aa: CASPHSTGRGRTEAFF
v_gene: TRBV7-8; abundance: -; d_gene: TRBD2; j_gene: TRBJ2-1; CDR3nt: TGTGCCAGCAGCCCCTGGTTCGAGACTAGCGGTAATGAGCAGTTCTTC; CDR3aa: CASSPWFETSGNEQFF
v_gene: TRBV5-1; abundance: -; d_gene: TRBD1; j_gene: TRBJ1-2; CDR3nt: TGCGCCAGCAGCCCCGCGGCGACAGGGACAAAGTACTATGGCTACACCTTC; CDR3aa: CASSPAATGTKYYGYTF
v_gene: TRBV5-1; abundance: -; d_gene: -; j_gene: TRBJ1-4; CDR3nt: TGCGCCAGCAGCTTGGCATCAACTAATGAAAAACTGTTTTTT; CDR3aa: CASSLASTNEKLFF
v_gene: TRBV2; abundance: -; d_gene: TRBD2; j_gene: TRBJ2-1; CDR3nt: TGTGCCAGCAGTAGGACTAGTTTGGTTGAGCAGTTCTTC; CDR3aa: CASSRTSLVEQFF
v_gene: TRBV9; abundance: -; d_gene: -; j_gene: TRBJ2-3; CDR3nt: TGTGCCAGCAGCGTAGCTGGACGGGGTAGCACAGATACGCAGTATTTT; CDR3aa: CASSVAGRGSTDTQYF
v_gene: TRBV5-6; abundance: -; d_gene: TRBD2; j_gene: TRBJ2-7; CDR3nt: TGTGCCAGCAGCTTGGCCTACCGTAGCGGGAGGCTCTCCTACGAGCAGTACTTC; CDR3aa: CASSLAYRSGRLSYEQYF
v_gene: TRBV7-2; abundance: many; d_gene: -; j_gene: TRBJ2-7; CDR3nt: TGTGCCAGCAGCATTCCTGGGTCGCAATCCTACGAGCAGTACTTC; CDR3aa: CASSIPGSQSYEQYF
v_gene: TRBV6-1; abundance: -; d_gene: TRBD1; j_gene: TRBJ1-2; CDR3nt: TGTGCCAGCAGTGGGGCAGGGGGGTACCTCTACTATGGCTACACCTTC; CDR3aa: CASSGAGGYLYYGYTF
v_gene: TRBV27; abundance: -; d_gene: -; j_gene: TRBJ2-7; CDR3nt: TGTGCCAGCAGTTCAACGGGCACCTCCTACGAGCAGTACTTC; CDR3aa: CASSSTGTSYEQYF
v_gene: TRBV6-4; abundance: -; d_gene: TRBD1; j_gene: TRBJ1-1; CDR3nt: TGTGCCAGCAGTGACGGAGGGGCAGGGGGGGCCGTAGCTTTCTTT; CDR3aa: CASSDGGAGGAVAFF
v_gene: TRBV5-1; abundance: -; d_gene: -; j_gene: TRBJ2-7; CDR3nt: TGCGCCAGCAGCTTGTCGACTGGAGCCTACGAGCAGTACTTC; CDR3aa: CASSLSTGAYEQYF
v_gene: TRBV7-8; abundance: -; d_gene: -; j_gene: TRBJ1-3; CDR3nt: TGTGCCAGCAGCTTAGGAACAGGCTCTGGAAACACCATATATTTT; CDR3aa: CASSLGTGSGNTIYF
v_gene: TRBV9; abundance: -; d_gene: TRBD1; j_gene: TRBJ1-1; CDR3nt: TGTGCCAGCAGACCAGGGGGGGCTCGAACTGAAGCTTTCTTT; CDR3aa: CASRPGGARTEAFF
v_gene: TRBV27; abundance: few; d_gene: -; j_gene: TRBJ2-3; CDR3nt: TGTGCCAGCAGACCCCCCGCGGCTAGGTCAGATACGCAGTATTTT; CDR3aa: CASRPPAARSDTQYF
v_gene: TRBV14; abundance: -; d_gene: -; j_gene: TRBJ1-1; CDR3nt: TGTGCCAGCAGCCAAGATGGAAGGGGCGGGGCTTTCTTT; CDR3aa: CASSQDGRGGAFF
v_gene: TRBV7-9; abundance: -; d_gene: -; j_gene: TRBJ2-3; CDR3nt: TGTGCCAGCACCTCCACCGATCCCACTACAGATACGCAGTATTTT; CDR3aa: CASTSTDPTTDTQYF
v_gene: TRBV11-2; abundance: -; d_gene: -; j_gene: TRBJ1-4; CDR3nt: TGTGCCAGCAGCTTATTTCTAGGGCCTGAAAAACTGTTTTTT; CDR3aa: CASSLFLGPEKLFF
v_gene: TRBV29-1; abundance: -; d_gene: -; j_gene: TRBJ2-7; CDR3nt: TGCAGCGTACAAACAAGCTCCTACGAGCAGTACTTC; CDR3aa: CSVQTSSYEQYF
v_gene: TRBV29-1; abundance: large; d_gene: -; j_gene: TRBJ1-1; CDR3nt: TGCAGCGTTGATCAGGAGAACACTGAAGCTTTCTTT; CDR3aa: CSVDQENTEAFF
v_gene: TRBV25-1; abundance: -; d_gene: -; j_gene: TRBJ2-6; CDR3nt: TGTGCCAGCAGTGCCCTTCCACAGGGAGCTGGGGCCAACGTCCTGACTTTC; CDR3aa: CASSALPQGAGANVLTF
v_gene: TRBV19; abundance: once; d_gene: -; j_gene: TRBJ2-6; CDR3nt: TGTGCCAGTAGTAATCGTAGGGTGGAGGCCAACGTCCTGACTTTC; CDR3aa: CASSNRRVEANVLTF
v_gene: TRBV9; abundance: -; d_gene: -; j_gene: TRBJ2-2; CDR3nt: TGTGCCAGCAGCGTAGGTGGGGTCGGGGAGCTGTTTTTT; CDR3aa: CASSVGGVGELFF
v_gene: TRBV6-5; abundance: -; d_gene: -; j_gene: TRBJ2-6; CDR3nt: TGTGCCAGCAGTTACTCGGGGAGCTCTGGGGCCAACGTCCTGACTTTC; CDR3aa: CASSYSGSSGANVLTF
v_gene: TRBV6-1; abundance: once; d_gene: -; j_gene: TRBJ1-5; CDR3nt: TGTGCCAGCAGTATAGGGGGGTCGGGCAATCAGCCCCAGCATTTT; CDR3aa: CASSIGGSGNQPQHF
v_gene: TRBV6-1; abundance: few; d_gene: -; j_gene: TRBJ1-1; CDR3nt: TGTGCCAGCAGTGAAGGGCCGACCGGGAACACTGAAGCTTTCTTT; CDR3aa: CASSEGPTGNTEAFF
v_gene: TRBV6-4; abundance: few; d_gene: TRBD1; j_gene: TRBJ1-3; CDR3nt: TGTGCCAGCAGTGAGGGCCAGGGGGCTGGAAACACCATATATTTT; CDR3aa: CASSEGQGAGNTIYF
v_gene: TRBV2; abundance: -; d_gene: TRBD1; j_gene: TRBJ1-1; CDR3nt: TGTGCCACAGGGACAGGGGTCACTGAAGCTTTCTTT; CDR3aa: CATGTGVTEAFF
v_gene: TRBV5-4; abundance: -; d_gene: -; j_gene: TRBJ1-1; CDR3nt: TGTGCCAGCAGCTTTGGGCCGACAGGGAACACTGAAGCTTTCTTT; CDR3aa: CASSFGPTGNTEAFF
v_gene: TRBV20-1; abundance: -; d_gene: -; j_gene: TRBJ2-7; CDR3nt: TGCAGTGCTACAGGGTACGAGCAGTACTTC; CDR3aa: CSATGYEQYF